The rows below give T cell receptor beta chains drawn from one sample of a study of cytotoxic CD8 clonotypes in ibrutinib-treated CLL. Sequenced by immunoSEQ multiplex PCR; TCRdb stores in-frame clones only, minus some. The sample shows about 200,000 clones, around 70% of them seen only once. Sequencing was performed on PBMCs, taken after 24 months of ibrutinib treatment. All receptors come from a human donor with chronic lymphocytic leukemia. Each CDR3 is given with its conserved first and last residue. D genes are given only for firm matches. Not every row has a clone size; where given, it reads once, few, many or a size class.

d_call	v_call	clone_size	j_call	cdr3_aa	cdr3_nt
TRBD1	TRBV29-1	-	TRBJ2-2	CSVDLTGESGELFF	TGCAGCGTGGACCTGACAGGGGAGTCGGGGGAGCTGTTTTTT
-	TRBV7-2	once	TRBJ2-7	CASSSRPEVYEQYF	TGTGCCAGCAGCTCCCGTCCGGAGGTTTACGAGCAGTACTTC
TRBD1	TRBV7-2	-	TRBJ1-5	CASSLGTGPGSPQHF	TGTGCCAGCAGCTTGGGGACAGGGCCCGGGTCGCCCCAGCATTTT
TRBD1	TRBV7-9	-	TRBJ2-1	CASSLGGQVTVQFF	TGTGCCAGCAGCTTAGGAGGACAGGTTACGGTGCAGTTCTTC
-	TRBV11-2	-	TRBJ2-7	CASSLGPDIYEQYF	TGTGCCAGCAGCTTAGGACCAGATATCTACGAGCAGTACTTC
-	TRBV28	few	TRBJ1-1	CASSGTEAFF	TGTGCCAGCAGTGGCACTGAAGCTTTCTTT
-	TRBV2	-	TRBJ2-7	CASSVWAYEQYF	TGTGCCAGCAGTGTATGGGCCTACGAGCAGTACTTC
-	TRBV30	few	TRBJ1-2	CAWSGGGYGYTF	TGTGCCTGGAGTGGAGGGGGCTATGGCTACACCTTC
-	TRBV29-1	-	TRBJ1-1	CSVVRYLNTEAFF	TGCAGCGTTGTTAGGTACCTGAACACTGAAGCTTTCTTT
TRBD1	TRBV4-2	-	TRBJ1-5	CASSQTGTGNQPQHF	TGTGCCAGCAGCCAAACGGGGACAGGCAATCAGCCCCAGCATTTT
-	TRBV7-9	-	TRBJ2-3	CASSLRTDTQYF	TGTGCCAGCAGCTTACGCACAGATACGCAGTATTTT
TRBD2	TRBV5-1	-	TRBJ2-1	CASSQILLAGGPDEQFF	TGCGCCAGCAGCCAAATACTACTAGCGGGAGGGCCGGATGAGCAGTTCTTC
-	TRBV7-6	few	TRBJ2-1	CASSLVTQSYNEQFF	TGTGCCAGCAGCTTAGTTACCCAGTCCTACAATGAGCAGTTCTTC
TRBD2	TRBV28	-	TRBJ2-2	CASSLSRGRAYTGELFF	TGTGCCAGCAGTTTATCTCGCGGGAGGGCGTACACCGGGGAGCTGTTTTTT
-	TRBV18	few	TRBJ1-1	CASSQMDSYTEAFF	TGTGCCAGCTCGCAAATGGACAGTTACACTGAAGCTTTCTTT
TRBD2	TRBV27	-	TRBJ2-1	CASSLWAGVPFNEQFF	TGTGCCAGCAGTCTCTGGGCGGGAGTTCCTTTCAATGAGCAGTTCTTC
-	TRBV7-2	few	TRBJ2-5	CASSLGGGPQETQYF	TGTGCCAGCAGCTTAGGAGGGGGTCCCCAAGAGACCCAGTACTTC
-	TRBV11-2	-	TRBJ2-2	CASSTGPGTWNTGELFF	TGTGCCAGCAGCACCGGACCCGGGACGTGGAACACCGGGGAGCTGTTTTTT
-	TRBV5-6	-	TRBJ2-1	CASSHGLSAGNEQFF	TGTGCCAGCAGCCATGGACTATCAGCGGGCAATGAGCAGTTCTTC
TRBD1	TRBV19	-	TRBJ1-1	CASSIKGQGTEAFF	TGTGCCAGTAGTATAAAGGGACAGGGGACTGAAGCTTTCTTT
-	TRBV28	many	TRBJ2-7	CASSYSGLAPYEQYF	TGTGCCAGCAGTTACTCGGGACTGGCTCCCTACGAGCAGTACTTC
-	TRBV29-1	-	TRBJ1-3	CSVEMGFSGNTIYF	TGCAGCGTTGAAATGGGGTTCTCTGGAAACACCATATATTTT
-	TRBV7-8	-	TRBJ2-1	CASSLAGQTYNEQFF	TGTGCCAGCAGCTTAGCGGGGCAGACCTACAATGAGCAGTTCTTC
-	TRBV25-1	few	TRBJ1-1	CASKTANTEAFF	TGTGCCAGCAAAACGGCAAACACTGAAGCTTTCTTT
-	TRBV14	few	TRBJ2-4	CASSQDWGGGIQYF	TGTGCCAGCAGCCAAGACTGGGGTGGTGGCATTCAGTACTTC
TRBD1	TRBV9	-	TRBJ1-4	CASSAGQGGEKLFF	TGTGCCAGCAGCGCCGGACAGGGTGGTGAAAAACTGTTTTTT
TRBD2	TRBV4-3	-	TRBJ2-7	CASSQEPGLLAGGNEQYF	TGCGCCAGCAGCCAAGAGCCTGGGCTGCTAGCGGGAGGAAACGAGCAGTACTTC
TRBD1	TRBV11-2	-	TRBJ2-7	CASSPDRDYEQYF	TGTGCCAGCAGCCCGGACAGGGACTACGAGCAGTACTTC
TRBD1	TRBV29-1	-	TRBJ1-1	CSVTPDRGNTEAFF	TGCAGCGTGACACCCGACAGGGGGAACACTGAAGCTTTCTTT
TRBD1	TRBV30	-	TRBJ2-1	CAWETGTGYNEQFF	TGTGCCTGGGAAACCGGGACAGGGTACAATGAGCAGTTCTTC
TRBD2	TRBV27	-	TRBJ2-7	CASSLFAGGSYEQYF	TGTGCTAGCAGTTTATTCGCGGGAGGTTCCTACGAGCAGTACTTC